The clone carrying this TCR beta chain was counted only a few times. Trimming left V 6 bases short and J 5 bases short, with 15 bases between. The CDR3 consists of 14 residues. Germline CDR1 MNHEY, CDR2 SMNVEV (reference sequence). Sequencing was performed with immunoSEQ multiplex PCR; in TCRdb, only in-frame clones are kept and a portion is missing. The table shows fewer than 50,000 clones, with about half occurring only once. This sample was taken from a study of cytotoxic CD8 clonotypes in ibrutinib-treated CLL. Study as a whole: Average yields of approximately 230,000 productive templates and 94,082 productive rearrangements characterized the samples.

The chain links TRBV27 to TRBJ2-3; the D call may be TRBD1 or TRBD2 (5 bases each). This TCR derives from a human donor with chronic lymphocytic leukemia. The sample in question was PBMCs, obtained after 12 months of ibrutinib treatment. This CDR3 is CASRRGRGRDTQYF. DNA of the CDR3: TGTGCCAGCAGAAGGGGACGGGGACGAGATACGCAGTATTTT.